This TCR beta chain was recorded in a study of T cell responses to AZD1222 COVID-19 vaccine. This clone was seen more than once but under ten times. Its antigen remains unknown. Study results and limitations: Nearly half of the spike-specific TCRs reportedly recognize variant regions that carry no mutations.

Trimming pared 3 bases from V and 4 bases from J, leaving 12 bases between. This CDR3 has 15 residues. CDR1 is WSHSY, CDR2 SAAADI, per germline. Profiled with immunoSEQ multiplex PCR; TCRdb holds only in-frame clones, not every one. Here the sample spans about 120,000 clones, about nine tenths being singletons. The chain carries TRBV10-2 and TRBJ2-2, with a possible D match to TRBD1 (6 bases). The origin of this receptor is an adult in good health. Sequences were derived from peripheral blood, sampled on day 0 of MenACWY control vaccination. CDR3 region: CASSDQGPFTGELFF. DNA of the CDR3: TGCGCCAGCAGTGACCAGGGGCCCTTCACCGGGGAGCTGTTTTTT.